The text below deals with one T cell receptor beta chain. This record belongs to a study of regulatory T cells in long-lasting Graves disease. As for the study in general: The criterion for persistent Graves' disease was over 5 years of antithyroid drugs with positive TSH receptor antibodies.

As for time point: persistent/refractory GD, antithyroid drugs over 5 years with positive TRAb. The TCR library was made from RNA extracted from PBMCs. Each of the patients was recruited from an endocrinology department situated in Xi'an, China. In germline, CDR1 is LGHNA, CDR2 YNFKEQ. With 3 bases clipped from V and 1 base from J, the junction kept 5 bases outside the gene matches. The CDR3 consists of 15 residues. Relying on iRepertoire HTBI primers and Arm-PCR of CDR3 regions, the team built TCR beta libraries. One entry per CDR3 protein, called by TCRdb with MiXCR from the multiplex PCR reads. The sample records 600,000 to 800,000 distinct CDR3 sequences, about 32% being singletons.

The sample consisted of peripheral blood mononuclear cells (PBMCs), taken when the disease was refractory, from a patient treated with antithyroid drugs. This chain uses TRBV4-2 with TRBJ2-7, with TRBD2 identical over 8 bases. This TCR came from a female donor with Graves disease. This chain's CDR3 is CASSQERESSYEQYF. The DNA for the CDR3 is TGTGCCAGCAGCCAGGAGCGGGAGTCATCCTACGAGCAGTACTTC.